This T cell receptor (beta chain) was identified during a study of identical twins. MiXCR was run by TCRdb on the 5' RACE reads, yielding one entry per CDR3 protein. The data hold hundreds of thousands of distinct CDR3 sequences, with roughly 9.4% observed a single time. The V gene lost 0 bases and the J gene lost 0 bases, with 13 bases spanning the gap. Germline-derived CDR1 and CDR2 are SGHNT and YYREEE (reference sequence). This CDR3 region has 16 residues. The V call is TRBV5-4, the J call TRBJ2-7; no reliable D call. Sample: memory (CD45RO+) T cells sorted from blood. This sequence originates from a woman younger than 35 in good health. In DNA form, the CDR3 reads TGTGCCAGCAGCTTGGAGGCGACTCAAAGCTCCTACGAGCAGTACTTC. Amino acids: CASSLEATQSSYEQYF.